Sequencing of this T cell receptor beta chain was carried out in a study of cytomegalovirus exposure and HLA in healthy donors. In the study overall: Of all 400 or so donors who were genotyped, about 80% belonged to the Caucasian-associated ancestry cluster. General study points: Donors were assumed by presence/absence analyses to have roughly uniform sequencing depth.

Primers for the PCR totalled 60 Vbeta and 13 Jbeta. Produced via immunoSEQ multiplex PCR; TCRdb's table is partial and in-frame only. The table includes approximately 130,000 clones, 82% detected once. This CDR3 spans 15 amino acids. From germline, CDR1 is MDHEN and CDR2 SYDVKM. Trimming at V came to 3 bases and at J to 4 bases, leaving 5 bases not matched to a gene. Of note for this clone: Its antigen is not identified.

This receptor was obtained from a young woman in good health and CMV-seronegative. Sequencing was performed on PBMCs. This chain joins TRBV28 and TRBJ2-1; 8 nucleotides align to TRBD1. This CDR3 is CASSFAGGLYNEQFF. The CDR3 DNA is TGTGCCAGCAGTTTCGCAGGGGGCCTGTACAATGAGCAGTTCTTC.